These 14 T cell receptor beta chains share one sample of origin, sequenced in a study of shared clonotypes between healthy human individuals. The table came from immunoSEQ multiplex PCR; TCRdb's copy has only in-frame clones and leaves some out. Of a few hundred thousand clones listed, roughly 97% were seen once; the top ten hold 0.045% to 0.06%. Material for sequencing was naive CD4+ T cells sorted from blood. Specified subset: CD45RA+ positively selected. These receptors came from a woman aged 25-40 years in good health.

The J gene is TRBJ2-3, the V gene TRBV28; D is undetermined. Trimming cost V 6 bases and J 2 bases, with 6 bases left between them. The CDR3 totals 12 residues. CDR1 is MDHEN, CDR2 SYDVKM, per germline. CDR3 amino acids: CASRTATDTQYF. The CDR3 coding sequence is TGTGCCAGCAGAACGGCCACAGATACGCAGTATTTT.

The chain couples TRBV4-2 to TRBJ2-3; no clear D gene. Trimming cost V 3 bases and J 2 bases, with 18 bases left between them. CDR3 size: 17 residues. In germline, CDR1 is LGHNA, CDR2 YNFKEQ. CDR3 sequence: CASSQIPTPPYTDTQYF. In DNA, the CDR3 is TGTGCCAGCAGCCAGATCCCGACCCCACCGTACACAGATACGCAGTATTTT.

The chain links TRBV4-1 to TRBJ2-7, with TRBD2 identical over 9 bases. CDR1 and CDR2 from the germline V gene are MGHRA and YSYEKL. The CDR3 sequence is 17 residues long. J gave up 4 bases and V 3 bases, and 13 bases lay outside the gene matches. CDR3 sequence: CASSHGSLAGVKYEQYF. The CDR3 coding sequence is TGCGCCAGCAGCCATGGGAGCTTAGCGGGAGTTAAGTACGAGCAGTACTTC.

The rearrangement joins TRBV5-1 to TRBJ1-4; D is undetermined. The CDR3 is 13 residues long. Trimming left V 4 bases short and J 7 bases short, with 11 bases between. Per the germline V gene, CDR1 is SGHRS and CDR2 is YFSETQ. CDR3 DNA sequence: TGCGCCAGCAGCCTGGACGGCCTTGAAAAACTGTTTTTT. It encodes CASSLDGLEKLFF. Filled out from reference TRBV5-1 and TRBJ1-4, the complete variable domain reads KAGVTQTPRYLIKTRGQQVTLSCSPISGHRSVSWYQQTPGQGLQFLFEYFSETQRNKGNFPGRFSGRQFSNSRSEMNVSTLELGDSALYLCASSLDGLEKLFFGSGTQLSVL.

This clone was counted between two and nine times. The DNA of the CDR3 is TGTGCCTGGACCGCGGGGCACCCGGGCACTGAAGCTTTCTTT. This gives the protein CAWTAGHPGTEAFF. The V call is TRBV30, the J call TRBJ1-1; the D gene is possibly TRBD1 (5 bases). The ends were cut back, 4 bases at V and 4 bases at J, with 16 bases in the middle. Per the germline V gene, CDR1 is GTSNPN and CDR2 is SVGIG (reference sequence). CDR3 length: 14 amino acids.

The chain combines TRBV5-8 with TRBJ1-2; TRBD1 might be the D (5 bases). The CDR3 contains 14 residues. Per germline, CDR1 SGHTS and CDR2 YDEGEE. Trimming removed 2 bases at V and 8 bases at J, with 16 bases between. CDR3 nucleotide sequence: TGTGCCAGCAGCTTAAGACAGAATACTGGCGGCTACACCTTC. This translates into CASSLRQNTGGYTF.

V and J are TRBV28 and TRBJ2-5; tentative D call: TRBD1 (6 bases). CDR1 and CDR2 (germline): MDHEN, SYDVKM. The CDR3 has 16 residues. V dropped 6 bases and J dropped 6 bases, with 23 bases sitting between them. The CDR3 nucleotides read TGTGCCAGCAGGTCGCGTTTATGGCAGGGGCTAAAGACCCAGTACTTC. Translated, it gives CASRSRLWQGLKTQYF.

The CDR3: CASSIPARGTEAFF. Here the CDR3 DNA reads TGTGCCAGTAGTATACCGGCTCGGGGCACTGAAGCTTTCTTT. The chain employs TRBV19 and TRBJ1-1; D not certain. The CDR3 has 14 residues. V lost 2 bases and J 4 bases, leaving 11 bases between the germline ends. Per germline, CDR1 LNHDA and CDR2 SQIVND (reference sequence).

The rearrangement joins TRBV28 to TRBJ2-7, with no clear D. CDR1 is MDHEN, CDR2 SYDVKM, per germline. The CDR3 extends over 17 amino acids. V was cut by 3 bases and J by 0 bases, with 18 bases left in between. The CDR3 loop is CASSLSDLPRRSYEQYF. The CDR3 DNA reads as TGTGCCAGCAGTTTGTCTGATTTACCCAGGCGCTCCTACGAGCAGTACTTC.

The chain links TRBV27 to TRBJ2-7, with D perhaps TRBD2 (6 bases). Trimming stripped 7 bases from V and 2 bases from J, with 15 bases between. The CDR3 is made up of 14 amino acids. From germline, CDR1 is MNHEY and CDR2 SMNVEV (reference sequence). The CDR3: CASTKPGLPYEQYF. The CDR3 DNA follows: TGTGCCAGCACCAAGCCGGGACTCCCCTACGAGCAGTACTTC.

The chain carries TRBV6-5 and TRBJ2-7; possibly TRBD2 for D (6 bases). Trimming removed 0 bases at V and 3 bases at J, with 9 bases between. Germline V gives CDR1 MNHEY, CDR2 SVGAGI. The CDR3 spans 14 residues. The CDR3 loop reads CASSYSPGSYEQYF. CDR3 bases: TGTGCCAGCAGTTACTCACCCGGGAGCTACGAGCAGTACTTC.

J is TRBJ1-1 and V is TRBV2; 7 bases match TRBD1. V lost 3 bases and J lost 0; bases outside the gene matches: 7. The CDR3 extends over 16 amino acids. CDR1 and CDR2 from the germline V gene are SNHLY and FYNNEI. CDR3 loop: CASSERGGQLNTEAFF. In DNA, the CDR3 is TGTGCCAGCAGTGAGAGGGGGGGACAGTTGAACACTGAAGCTTTCTTT.

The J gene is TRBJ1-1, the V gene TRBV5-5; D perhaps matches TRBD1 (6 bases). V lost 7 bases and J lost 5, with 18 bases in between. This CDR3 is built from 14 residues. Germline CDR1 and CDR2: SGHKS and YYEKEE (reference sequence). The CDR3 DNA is TGTGCCAGCTACCCTTGGGGGCGGGAGACTGAAGCTTTCTTT. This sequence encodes CASYPWGRETEAFF.

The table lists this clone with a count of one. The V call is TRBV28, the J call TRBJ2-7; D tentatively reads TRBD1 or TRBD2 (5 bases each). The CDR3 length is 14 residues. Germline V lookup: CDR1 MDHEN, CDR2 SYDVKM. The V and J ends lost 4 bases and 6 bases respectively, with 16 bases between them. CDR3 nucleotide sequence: TGTGCCAGCAGTTCCGGGGCATTACGGGTCGAGCAGTACTTC. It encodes CASSSGALRVEQYF.